What follows are 25 T cell receptor beta chains derived from one specimen sequenced in a study of blood T cell repertoires in COVID-19. TCRdb's copy holds only in-frame clones and misses some; the assay was immunoSEQ multiplex PCR. The top ten clones hold approximately 4% of a sample with roughly 330,000 clones, approximately 87% of them seen once. Sequencing input: peripheral blood. The source is a woman aged 45-59 years with active or convalescent COVID-19.

The chain is built from TRBV9 and TRBJ2-3; 14 bases are a match to TRBD2. Trimming at V came to 7 bases and at J to 0 bases, leaving 7 bases not matched to a gene. The CDR3 has 17 amino acids. The germline gives CDR1 SGDLS, CDR2 YYNGEE. The CDR3 DNA reads TGTGCCAGCGGCGGGACTAGCGGGAGCTCGAGCACAGATACGCAGTATTTT. This encodes CASGGTSGSSSTDTQYF. Together with reference TRBV9 and TRBJ2-3, the CDR3 gives the full variable domain: DSGVTQTPKHLITATGQRVTLRCSPRSGDLSVYWYQQSLDQGLQFLIQYYNGEERAKGNILERFSAQQFPDLHSELNLSSLELGDSALYFCASGGTSGSSSTDTQYFGPGTRLTVL.

V is TRBV15 and J is TRBJ2-1; D is ambiguous. The V end lost 3 bases, the J end lost 0 bases, and 9 bases lay between the germline ends. The CDR3 runs to 15 residues. Germline values: CDR1 LNHNV, CDR2 YYDKDF (reference sequence). This chain's CDR3 is CATSSSPSSYNEQFF. In DNA, the CDR3 is TGTGCCACCAGCAGTTCCCCGAGCTCCTACAATGAGCAGTTCTTC. The full variable domain, completed using reference TRBV15 and TRBJ2-1, is DAMVIQNPRYQVTQFGKPVTLSCSQTLNHNVMYWYQQKSSQAPKLLFHYYDKDFNNEADTPDNFQSRRPNTSFCFLDIRSPGLGDTAMYLCATSSSPSSYNEQFFGPGTRLTVL.

The gene calls are TRBV5-1 and TRBJ2-3, with a possible D match to TRBD2 (6 bases). Per the germline V gene, CDR1 is SGHRS and CDR2 is YFSETQ. The CDR3 sequence is 15 residues long. Trimming took 3 bases from V and 2 from J, leaving 13 bases between them. CDR3 DNA sequence: TGCGCCAGCAGCTGGATTCGGGGGACCACAGATACGCAGTATTTT. Protein product: CASSWIRGTTDTQYF.

The chain uses TRBV5-4 and TRBJ1-1, with D unresolved. Looked up from germline, CDR1 is SGHNT and CDR2 is YYREEE (reference sequence). The CDR3 consists of 13 residues. Trimming left V 4 bases short and J 6 bases short, with 13 bases between. CDR3: CASSTTEDSEAFF. DNA for the CDR3: TGTGCCAGCAGCACCACGGAGGACTCTGAAGCTTTCTTT.

CDR3 sequence (DNA): TGTGCCAGCAGAGTGGACAGGGGGAACACTGAAGCTTTCTTT. This encodes CASRVDRGNTEAFF. The rearrangement joins TRBV6-5 to TRBJ1-1; 9 nucleotides match TRBD1. The CDR3 extends over 14 amino acids. From germline, CDR1 is MNHEY and CDR2 SVGAGI. Germline trimming cut 6 bases from V and 1 base from J; bases unmatched to any gene: 3.

The chain carries TRBV18 and TRBJ2-2; perhaps TRBD1 as D (7 bases). With 6 bases removed from V and 0 bases from J, the gap between germline ends came to 11 bases. Germline values: CDR1 KGHSH, CDR2 LQKENI. The CDR3 loop spans 15 amino acids. CDR3 protein: CASSRGTANTGELFF. The CDR3 coding sequence is TGTGCCAGCTCCCGGGGGACAGCGAACACCGGGGAGCTGTTTTTT.

The genes are TRBV7-8 and TRBJ2-7, with D perhaps TRBD2 (5 bases). The germline V gene encodes CDR1 SGHVS and CDR2 FQNEAQ. The CDR3 sequence is 15 residues long. V was shortened by 2 bases and J by 2 bases, with 13 bases between the two germline ends. The CDR3 here is CASSLSRDRAYEQYF. The CDR3 DNA follows: TGTGCCAGCAGCTTATCCCGGGATAGGGCCTACGAGCAGTACTTC.

J is TRBJ1-1 and V is TRBV4-1; tentative D call: TRBD1 (6 bases). From germline, CDR1 is MGHRA and CDR2 YSYEKL. The V gene lost 3 bases and the J gene lost 8 bases, with 16 bases spanning the gap. This CDR3 is 14 amino acids long. CDR3 DNA sequence: TGCGCCAGCAGCCAGCAGGGGTTTGCTCGGGAAGCTTTCTTT. Protein product: CASSQQGFAREAFF.

CDR3 residues: CASSRTSSYEQYF. As DNA, the CDR3 is TGTGCCAGCAGTCGGACAAGCTCCTACGAGCAGTACTTC. The V gene is TRBV28, the J gene TRBJ2-7; D might be TRBD1 (5 bases). Germline CDR1 reads MDHEN; CDR2 reads SYDVKM. This CDR3 region has 13 residues. The V and J ends lost 5 bases and 0 bases respectively, with 8 bases between them.

V is TRBV15 and J is TRBJ2-7; possibly TRBD2 for D (5 bases). This CDR3 region has 13 residues. In germline, CDR1 is LNHNV, CDR2 YYDKDF (reference sequence). Between the trimmed V and J ends, which lost 5 bases and 4 bases, there was a span of 12 bases. As DNA, the CDR3 is TGTGCCACCAGCCTCCGTAGAGGGTACGAGCAGTACTTC. It specifies CATSLRRGYEQYF.

J is TRBJ2-1 and V is TRBV7-3; TRBD2 matches 7 bases. The CDR3 runs to 15 residues. Germline V gene lookup returns CDR1 SGHTA and CDR2 FQGTGA. J gave up 1 base and V 6 bases, and 6 bases lay outside the gene matches. The CDR3 loop reads CASRSSGTSYNEQFF. In nucleotides, the CDR3 is TGTGCCAGCAGATCAAGCGGGACGTCCTACAATGAGCAGTTCTTC.

The genes are TRBV5-4 and TRBJ2-2; D might be TRBD1 (5 bases). Germline V lookup: CDR1 SGHNT, CDR2 YYREEE (reference sequence). Deletions cut 4 bases from V and 3 bases from J, with 16 bases between. The CDR3 sequence is 16 residues long. The CDR3 spells CASSSPTAADTGELFF. CDR3 nucleotide sequence: TGTGCCAGCAGCAGCCCGACAGCAGCCGACACCGGGGAGCTGTTTTTT. Supplemented by reference TRBV5-4 and TRBJ2-2, the full variable domain reads ETGVTQSPTHLIKTRGQQVTLRCSSQSGHNTVSWYQQALGQGPQFIFQYYREEENGRGNFPPRFSGLQFPNYSSELNVNALELDDSALYLCASSSPTAADTGELFFGEGSRLTVL.

The chain recombines TRBV20-1 with TRBJ2-7, with D possibly matching TRBD2 (5 bases). V dropped 5 bases and J dropped 3 bases, with 8 bases sitting between them. This CDR3 spans 11 amino acids. Germline CDR1 DFQATT, CDR2 SNEGSKA (reference sequence). CDR3 amino acids: CSAPTSYEQYF. In DNA form, the CDR3 reads TGCAGTGCTCCCACTAGCTACGAGCAGTACTTC.

This chain joins TRBV7-2 and TRBJ1-4; D perhaps matches TRBD1 (5 bases). The V end lost 4 bases, the J end lost 3 bases, and 12 bases lay between the germline ends. Germline V lookup: CDR1 SGHTA, CDR2 FQGNSA. The CDR3 loop spans 15 amino acids. The CDR3 nucleotides read TGTGCCAGCAGCTCCCAGTTGGGGCCTAATGAAAAACTGTTTTTT. As protein: CASSSQLGPNEKLFF.

The CDR3 DNA reads TGTGCCACAGGAGTGGGGTTGAGGGGGCTTAATGAAAAACTGTTTTTT. This codes for CATGVGLRGLNEKLFF. The chain couples TRBV6-6 to TRBJ1-4; TRBD1 agrees at 7 bases. Germline-derived CDR1 and CDR2 are MNHNY and SVGAGI (reference sequence). V gave up 10 bases and J gave up 4 bases; unmatched junction bases: 15. This CDR3 is 16 amino acids long.

The chain is built from TRBV29-1 and TRBJ1-2, with 9 bases matching TRBD1. Germline V gene sequence: CDR1 SQVTM, CDR2 ANQGSEA. The ends lost 7 bases at V and 6 bases at J; junction bases unmatched: 6. This CDR3 has 12 residues. CDR3 residues: CSAEGQGNGYTF. In DNA form, the CDR3 reads TGCAGCGCTGAGGGACAGGGCAATGGCTACACCTTC.

The gene calls are TRBV29-1 and TRBJ1-2, with 9 bases lining up with TRBD1. After removal of 5 bases from V and 5 bases from J, the junction contained 9 bases not matched to a gene. This CDR3 spans 14 amino acids. Per the germline V gene, CDR1 is SQVTM and CDR2 is ANQGSEA. CDR3 DNA: TGCAGCGTTCGGGGACAGGGCGATGGGTATGGCTACACCTTC. Translating it yields CSVRGQGDGYGYTF.

This clone has a handful of counts. The chain recombines TRBV28 with TRBJ1-1, with D maybe TRBD1 (5 bases). The germline V gene encodes CDR1 MDHEN and CDR2 SYDVKM. V was cut by 3 bases and J by 1 base, with 15 bases left in between. CDR3 length equals 16 residues. In nucleotides, the CDR3 is TGTGCCAGCAGTTTCCCAACCAACCAGGGGAACACTGAAGCTTTCTTT. Protein sequence: CASSFPTNQGNTEAFF.

The chain recombines TRBV5-1 with TRBJ2-7; D is undetermined. Trimming removed 2 bases from V and 4 bases from J, with 10 bases in between. The CDR3 runs to 13 residues. CDR1 is SGHRS and CDR2 is YFSETQ in the germline V gene. DNA of the CDR3: TGCGCCAGCAGCTTTGGCCCTCATTACGAGCAGTACTTC. Its protein is CASSFGPHYEQYF.

This clone was detected once. The rearrangement uses TRBV6-5 and TRBJ1-4, with D unresolved. The CDR3 is 14 residues long. The V end was cut by 4 bases, the J end by 8 bases, with 14 bases between. Germline CDR1 MNHEY, CDR2 SVGAGI. The CDR3 is CASSSVLQSEKLFF. CDR3 bases: TGTGCCAGCAGTTCGGTCCTCCAATCCGAAAAACTGTTTTTT.

The chain joins TRBV7-2 to TRBJ2-7; tentative D call: TRBD2 (6 bases). The germline V and J ends were trimmed by 4 bases and 0 bases, with 7 bases remaining between them. Germline values: CDR1 SGHTA, CDR2 FQGNSA. This CDR3 has 13 residues. Written as DNA, the CDR3 is TGTGCCAGCAGCTGGAGGGGCTCCTACGAGCAGTACTTC. This sequence encodes CASSWRGSYEQYF.

This clone was recorded a few times. The gene calls are TRBV5-5 and TRBJ1-5; TRBD1 might be the D (6 bases). V dropped 4 bases and J dropped 5 bases, with 16 bases sitting between them. Germline V gives CDR1 SGHKS, CDR2 YYEKEE (reference sequence). This CDR3 is built from 15 residues. The CDR3 sequence is CASSQGISSDQPQHF. CDR3 coding DNA: TGTGCCAGCAGCCAGGGGATAAGCTCCGATCAGCCCCAGCATTTT. The full variable domain, completed using reference TRBV5-5 and TRBJ1-5, is DAGVTQSPTHLIKTRGQQVTLRCSPISGHKSVSWYQQVLGQGPQFIFQYYEKEERGRGNFPDRFSARQFPNYSSELNVNALLLGDSALYLCASSQGISSDQPQHFGDGTRLSIL.

The rearrangement links TRBV30 to TRBJ1-2, with TRBD1 as a possible D gene (5 bases). This CDR3 contains 12 residues. Germline V CDR1 and CDR2: GTSNPN, SVGIG (reference sequence). The V end was cut by 2 bases, the J end by 5 bases, with 9 bases between. CDR3 sequence reads: CAWSPDSYGYTF. The CDR3 DNA reads TGTGCCTGGAGTCCAGACAGTTATGGCTACACCTTC.

The rearrangement joins TRBV30 to TRBJ1-1; 7 nucleotides align to TRBD1. The CDR3 loop spans 15 amino acids. CDR1 is GTSNPN and CDR2 is SVGIG in the germline V gene (reference sequence). Trimming took 3 bases from V and 3 from J; bases not matched to a gene: 10. The CDR3 bases are TGTGCCTGGAGGTCGCGAGGGGGCGGAGACACTGAAGCTTTCTTT. This translates into CAWRSRGGGDTEAFF.

To note about this clone: The sample contains more than one DNA sequence encoding this CDR3. V and J are TRBV18 and TRBJ1-6; 10 positions agree with TRBD1. The CDR3 spans 14 residues. After removal of 9 bases from V and 8 bases from J, the junction contained 7 bases not matched to a gene. CDR1 KGHSH and CDR2 LQKENI come from the germline V gene. The DNA of the CDR3 is TGTGCCAGTTCCCCCGGGACAGGGGATTCACCCCTCCACTTT. It is translated as CASSPGTGDSPLHF.